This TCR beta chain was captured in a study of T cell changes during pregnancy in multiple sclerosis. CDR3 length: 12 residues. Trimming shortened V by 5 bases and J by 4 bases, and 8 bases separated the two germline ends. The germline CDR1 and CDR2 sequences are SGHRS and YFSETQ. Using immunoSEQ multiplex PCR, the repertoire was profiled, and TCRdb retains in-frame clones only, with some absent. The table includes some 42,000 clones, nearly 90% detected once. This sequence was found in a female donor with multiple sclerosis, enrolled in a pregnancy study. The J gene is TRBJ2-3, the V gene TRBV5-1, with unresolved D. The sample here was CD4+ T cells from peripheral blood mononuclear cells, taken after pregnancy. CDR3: CASSTTADTQYF. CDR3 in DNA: TGCGCCAGCAGTACTACGGCAGATACGCAGTATTTT.